The source of this T cell receptor (beta chain) is a study of cytomegalovirus exposure and HLA in healthy donors. Primers included in the PCR were 60 Vbeta and 13 Jbeta primers. Produced via immunoSEQ multiplex PCR; TCRdb's table is partial and in-frame only. The sample holds about 97,000 clones, 73% seen once. Sampled while nominally healthy, donors likely had unrecorded immune exposures. Findings and limits, study-wide: Researchers reported in a later analysis that a missense DCLRE1C variant was tied to TCR beta V- and J-gene trimming. In a later analysis, 17,000 or so TCR beta sequences were associated with HLA alleles at 0.05 false discovery rate. It was shown in a later analysis that HLA-associated TCR beta chains were more clonally expanded than other, equally common chains.

Remarks on this clone: The antigen is unknown.

Sample: PBMCs. This sequence originates from a man aged 35 to 55 in good health and CMV-seronegative.

DNA for the CDR3: TGTGCCAGCAGCTTAGAGGCTAGCTATATCGACAATGAGCAGTTCTTC. Protein: CASSLEASYIDNEQFF. The chain couples TRBV13 to TRBJ2-1; possible D gene TRBD2, 5 bases. Trimming removed 1 base at V and 5 bases at J, with 15 bases between. The CDR3 contains 16 residues. Germline values: CDR1 PRHDT, CDR2 FYEKMQ (reference sequence).